This section outlines one T cell receptor (beta chain) sequence together with its context. The target antigen is unknown. The data derive from a study of PD-1 blockade in classical Hodgkin lymphoma. Overall study results and limits: Baseline TCR diversity was reportedly lower in newly diagnosed patients than healthy donors. Patients who began taking nivolumab under 1 year after ASCT were left out. Patients who responded completely had about the same baseline diversity as newly diagnosed patients.

Relapses following autologous stem cell transplantation were seen in all patients, with brentuximab vedotin exposure varying. The protocol was immunoSEQ multiplex PCR, while the TCRdb copy is restricted to in-frame clones and leaves out a portion. The table has approximately 60,000 clones, more than 90% seen once. With V trimmed by 6 bases and J by 4 bases, 0 bases remained unmatched. Germline V gene data show CDR1 as LNHDA and CDR2 as SQIVND (reference sequence). CDR3 length: 12 amino acids. The starting material was peripheral blood mononuclear cells (PBMCs), obtained at baseline. The receptor's source is a human donor with classical Hodgkin lymphoma. V and J are TRBV19 and TRBJ1-5; 7 bases match TRBD1. The CDR3 protein is CASRTGNQPQHF. The CDR3 nucleotides read TGTGCCAGTAGGACAGGGAATCAGCCCCAGCATTTT.